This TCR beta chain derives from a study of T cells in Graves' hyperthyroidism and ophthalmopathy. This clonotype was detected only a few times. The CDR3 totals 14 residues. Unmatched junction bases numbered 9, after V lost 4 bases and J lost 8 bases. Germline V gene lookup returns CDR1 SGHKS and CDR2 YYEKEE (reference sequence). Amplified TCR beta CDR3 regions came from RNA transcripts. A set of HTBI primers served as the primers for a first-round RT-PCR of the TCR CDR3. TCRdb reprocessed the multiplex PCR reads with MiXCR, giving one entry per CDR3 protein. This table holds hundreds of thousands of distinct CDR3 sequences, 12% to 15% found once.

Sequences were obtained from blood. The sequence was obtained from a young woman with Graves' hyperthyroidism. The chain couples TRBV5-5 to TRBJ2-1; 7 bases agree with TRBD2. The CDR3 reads CASSDLIAGDEQFF. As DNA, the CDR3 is TGTGCCAGCAGCGACCTCATTGCGGGGGATGAGCAGTTCTTC.